One and the same sample provided the 28 T cell receptor beta chains below, sequenced in a study of T-cell memory formation after mild COVID-19. TCRdb reanalysed the 5' RACE reads using MiXCR and keeps one entry per CDR3 protein. Found here are 200,000 to 250,000 distinct CDR3 sequences, about 27% of them singletons; the top ten hold about 10%. The source material was PBMCs or a T cell subset sorted from them (not recorded which). These receptors were obtained from an adult woman who had mild COVID-19 (a few samples of this study predate the infection). Cell type and time point are not known.

The rearrangement links TRBV12-3 or TRBV12-4 to TRBJ1-5; TRBD1 might be the D (6 bases). The CDR3 runs to 14 residues. V lost 5 bases and J lost 2, with 10 bases in between. The CDR3 protein is CASSRQEGNQPQHF. CDR3 DNA: TGTGCCAGCAGTAGACAGGAGGGCAATCAGCCCCAGCATTTT.

The chain joins TRBV12-3 or TRBV12-4 to TRBJ1-3; TRBD1 matches 7 bases. Trimming took 2 bases from V and 15 from J; bases not matched to a gene: 7. This CDR3 is 12 amino acids long. This CDR3 is CASSLIWTGPYF. DNA for the CDR3: TGTGCCAGCAGTTTAATTTGGACAGGACCATATTTT.

The CDR3 nucleotides are TGTGCCAGCAGTTTAGCCGGGACAGACACCGGGGAGCTGTTTTTT. Translated, it gives CASSLAGTDTGELFF. V and J are TRBV12-3 or TRBV12-4 and TRBJ2-2, with 7 bases identical to TRBD1. The CDR3 consists of 15 residues. J was trimmed by 3 bases and V by 0 bases; bases with no gene match: 1.

The rearrangement joins TRBV19 to TRBJ1-1; D not resolved. Trimming took off 5 bases at V and 6 bases at J, with 13 bases between the two ends. This CDR3 spans 13 amino acids. Germline V gives CDR1 LNHDA, CDR2 SQIVND (reference sequence). CDR3: CASSLGLGSEAFF. The CDR3 DNA is TGTGCCAGTAGTTTAGGGTTGGGGTCTGAAGCTTTCTTT.

This clonotype has only a few counts. The chain has TRBV7-3 and TRBJ2-6; unclear D gene. CDR1 and CDR2 from the germline V gene are SGHTA and FQGTGA. The CDR3 contains 16 residues. V was shortened by 2 bases and J by 0 bases, with 8 bases between the two germline ends. The CDR3 loop is CASSLRSGSGANVLTF. The CDR3, as DNA: TGTGCCAGCAGCTTACGGTCGGGCTCTGGGGCCAACGTCCTGACTTTC.

The J gene is TRBJ1-5, the V gene TRBV7-9; the D is unclear. From germline, CDR1 is SEHNR and CDR2 FQNEAQ (reference sequence). This CDR3 region has 14 residues. Trimming cost V 2 bases and J 4 bases, with 9 bases left between them. In nucleotides, the CDR3 is TGTGCCAGCAGCTTATTGTCGGAAAATCAGCCCCAGCATTTT. As protein: CASSLLSENQPQHF.

This clonotype was observed a few times. The V and J genes are TRBV7-3 and TRBJ1-1; D is unresolved. With 1 base removed from V and 1 base from J, the gap between germline ends came to 7 bases. Germline CDR1 is SGHTA and CDR2 is FQGTGA. The CDR3 loop spans 14 amino acids. The CDR3 is CASSLNAGNTEAFF. The CDR3 coding sequence is TGTGCCAGCAGCTTAAATGCAGGGAACACTGAAGCTTTCTTT.

This clonotype was counted ten times or more. V usage is TRBV12-3 or TRBV12-4 and J usage is TRBJ1-2, with D possibly being TRBD1 (6 bases). Trimming shortened V by 6 bases and J by 7 bases, and 12 bases separated the two germline ends. The CDR3 runs 12 residues. The CDR3 nucleotides are TGTGCCAGCAGGCAGGGAGGGGGTGGCTACACCTTC. This gives the protein CASRQGGGGYTF.

V and J are TRBV29-1 and TRBJ2-5; the match to TRBD1 covers 9 bases. CDR1 and CDR2 (germline): SQVTM, ANQGSEA. This CDR3 has 15 amino acids. The junction had 10 bases not matched to a gene; V was cut back by 4 bases and J by 4 bases. CDR3 nucleotide sequence: TGCAGCGTTGGGATAACAGGGGGCGCAGGAGAGACCCAGTACTTC. Protein product: CSVGITGGAGETQYF.

This chain uses TRBV7-9 with TRBJ1-1; D might be TRBD1 (5 bases). The germline gives CDR1 SEHNR, CDR2 FQNEAQ (reference sequence). V was cut by 6 bases and J by 7 bases, with 12 bases left in between. This CDR3 has 12 residues. The CDR3 sequence is CASSSRGGEAFF. DNA for the CDR3: TGTGCCAGCAGTTCACGGGGGGGTGAAGCTTTCTTT. Full variable domain (outside the CDR3, taken from reference TRBV7-9 and TRBJ1-1): DTGVSQNPRHKITKRGQNVTFRCDPISEHNRLYWYRQTLGQGPEFLTYFQNEAQLEKSRLLSDRFSAERPKGSFSTLEIQRTEQGDSAMYLCASSSRGGEAFFGQGTRLTVV.

The chain employs TRBV12-3 or TRBV12-4 and TRBJ2-4; 7 bases map to TRBD2. The CDR3 contains 11 residues. J gave up 10 bases and V 4 bases, and 1 base lay outside the gene matches. The CDR3 nucleotides are TGTGCCAGCAGTTGGGGGGGTATTCAGTACTTC. Its translation: CASSWGGIQYF.

Comment on this clonotype: This CDR3 fails to terminate in the conserved phenylalanine or tryptophan, so it likely reflects a read error. The limits of the CDR3 on the DNA are not certain, so only TCRdb's listed CDR3 is given. This chain joins TRBV6-5 and TRBJ1-2; TRBD1 is the table's D call and was not checked against the DNA. Germline lookup yields CDR1 MNHEY and CDR2 SVGAGI. The CDR3 comprises 12 residues, both ends counted. The CDR3 loop reads CASSYRHRGEVK.

This rearrangement joins TRBV7-9 to TRBJ2-3; D remains ambiguous. Germline V gene sequence: CDR1 SEHNR, CDR2 FQNEAQ (reference sequence). The CDR3 loop spans 14 amino acids. Trimming removed 6 bases from V and 6 bases from J, with 16 bases in between. This chain's CDR3 is CASRQTGLEDTQYF. DNA of the CDR3: TGTGCCAGCAGACAGACCGGGTTAGAGGATACGCAGTATTTT.

This chain uses TRBV20-1 with TRBJ2-7; no definite D call. CDR3 length: 13 residues. The germline V gene has CDR1 DFQATT and CDR2 SNEGSKA (reference sequence). V dropped 6 bases and J dropped 2 bases, with 14 bases sitting between them. The CDR3 nucleotides read TGCAGTGCAATAAAGGTGAACACCTACGAGCAGTACTTC. Translated, it gives CSAIKVNTYEQYF.

The chain employs TRBV5-1 and TRBJ1-2; no definite D call. Trimming stripped 4 bases from V and 8 bases from J, with 15 bases between. The CDR3 is 13 residues long. Looked up from germline, CDR1 is SGHRS and CDR2 is YFSETQ. This CDR3 reads CASSAGYLKGYTF. CDR3 coding DNA: TGCGCCAGCAGCGCGGGTTACCTAAAAGGCTACACCTTC.

This clonotype was detected only once. This CDR3 is CASSTGLEVVELFF. The CDR3 DNA reads TGTGCCAGCAGCACGGGACTAGAGGTCGTGGAGCTGTTTTTT. The chain links TRBV9 to TRBJ2-2; 8 positions match TRBD2. CDR3 length equals 14 residues. Germline CDR1 is SGDLS and CDR2 is YYNGEE. Trimming at V came to 4 bases and at J to 10 bases, leaving 9 bases not matched to a gene.

This clonotype occurred a few times. In DNA form, the CDR3 reads TGCGCCAGCAGCTATAGACAGCCAGACCGCTACGAGCAGTACTTC. Translated, it gives CASSYRQPDRYEQYF. The chain employs TRBV5-1 and TRBJ2-7, with D possibly being TRBD1 (5 bases). CDR3 length equals 15 residues. V lost 3 bases and J lost 3, with 16 bases in between. The germline CDR1 and CDR2 sequences are SGHRS and YFSETQ.

This clonotype was seen only a few times. The V and J genes are TRBV7-2 and TRBJ2-7; possibly TRBD2 for D (5 bases). Trimming took 3 bases from V and 0 from J, leaving 12 bases between them. This CDR3 has 15 amino acids. The germline V gene encodes CDR1 SGHTA and CDR2 FQGNSA. The CDR3 protein is CASSFGLGSSYEQYF. The CDR3 bases are TGTGCCAGCAGCTTCGGACTGGGAAGCTCCTACGAGCAGTACTTC.

V usage is TRBV7-2 and J usage is TRBJ2-1; D remains ambiguous. V lost 5 bases and J 6 bases, leaving 20 bases between the germline ends. The CDR3 runs to 16 residues. The germline V gene encodes CDR1 SGHTA and CDR2 FQGNSA. As DNA, the CDR3 is TGTGCCAGCAGCCCCGTTCGGCGGTCCCGAGGCAATGAGCAGTTCTTC. This translates into CASSPVRRSRGNEQFF.

This clonotype has only a few counts. The chain links TRBV4-2 to TRBJ1-1; D is ambiguous. The V gene lost 0 bases and the J gene lost 8 bases, with 25 bases spanning the gap. CDR3 length: 18 residues. The germline CDR1 and CDR2 sequences are LGHNA and YNFKEQ. CDR3 in DNA: TGTGCCAGCAGCCAAGATACCCACTTAGTGGCCGGTGATTGGGAAGCTTTCTTT. This codes for CASSQDTHLVAGDWEAFF.

In this sample, this clonotype turned up a few times. The chain uses TRBV27 and TRBJ2-7, with 8 bases identical to TRBD1. Germline V gene lookup returns CDR1 MNHEY and CDR2 SMNVEV (reference sequence). Losses at the gene ends were 6 bases for V and 1 base for J; bases not matched to a gene: 8. This CDR3 has 15 amino acids. The CDR3 sequence is CASRMQGASSYEQYF. CDR3 DNA: TGTGCCAGCAGAATGCAGGGGGCGTCGTCCTACGAGCAGTACTTC.

This clonotype was seen more than once but under ten times. The V call is TRBV12-3 or TRBV12-4, the J call TRBJ2-3; 9 bases match TRBD2. This CDR3 region has 14 residues. J gave up 5 bases and V 6 bases, and 6 bases lay outside the gene matches. CDR3 coding DNA: TGTGCCAGCAGAAGGACTAGCGCAGGAGATACGCAGTATTTT. This translates into CASRRTSAGDTQYF.

This clonotype was detected a few times. The chain uses TRBV9 and TRBJ2-4; 10 bases fit TRBD2. The CDR3 covers 16 residues. Trimming cost V 0 bases and J 2 bases; bases outside gene matches: 2. In germline, CDR1 is SGDLS, CDR2 YYNGEE. CDR3 nucleotide sequence: TGTGCCAGCAGCGTAGCTAGCGGGGGCTCCAAAAACATTCAGTACTTC. The encoded protein is CASSVASGGSKNIQYF.

This clonotype occurred a few times. This chain joins TRBV20-1 and TRBJ1-1, with a possible D match to TRBD1 (5 bases). V lost 3 bases and J 0 bases, leaving 11 bases between the germline ends. CDR3 length: 14 amino acids. Germline CDR1 and CDR2: DFQATT and SNEGSKA (reference sequence). The chain's CDR3 is CSARIDSLNTEAFF. The CDR3 region has the DNA TGCAGTGCTAGGATAGACAGTTTGAACACTGAAGCTTTCTTT.

The chain uses TRBV29-1 and TRBJ2-7; tentatively, D is TRBD1 (6 bases). Deletions cut 6 bases from V and 5 bases from J, with 14 bases between. The CDR3 consists of 12 residues. CDR1 is SQVTM and CDR2 is ANQGSEA in the germline V gene. CDR3 DNA: TGCAGCGTGGGGCAGGGGAGTAACGAGCAGTACTTC. It specifies CSVGQGSNEQYF.

This clonotype was counted between two and nine times. The chain couples TRBV12-3 or TRBV12-4 to TRBJ2-5; D possibly corresponds to TRBD2 (6 bases). The V and J ends lost 3 bases and 2 bases respectively, with 7 bases between them. CDR3 length equals 13 residues. CDR3 protein: CASSFGGQETQYF. Here the CDR3 DNA reads TGTGCCAGCAGTTTTGGAGGGCAAGAGACCCAGTACTTC.

This rearrangement joins TRBV4-2 to TRBJ1-5; D is perhaps TRBD1 (5 bases). The CDR3 spans 21 residues. The V end lost 4 bases, the J end lost 0 bases, and 28 bases lay between the germline ends. The germline V gene has CDR1 LGHNA and CDR2 YNFKEQ. The CDR3 protein is CASSPILTVPNSRVSNQPQHF. The CDR3 DNA reads as TGTGCCAGCAGCCCGATTTTGACAGTTCCAAACTCCCGGGTTAGCAATCAGCCCCAGCATTTT.

The genes are TRBV10-3 and TRBJ2-1; D remains ambiguous. With 8 bases removed from V and 3 bases from J, the gap between germline ends came to 11 bases. The germline gives CDR1 ENHRY, CDR2 SYGVKD. The CDR3 contains 13 residues. The CDR3 loop reads CAIGEQNYNEQFF. CDR3 bases: TGTGCCATCGGAGAACAGAACTACAATGAGCAGTTCTTC.